The 8 T cell receptor beta chains below come from one sample, sequenced in a study of persistence of HIV-infected CD4 T cells. The immunoSEQ assay was version 4, run in survey mode. TCRdb's copy holds only in-frame clones and misses some; the assay was immunoSEQ multiplex PCR. Here the sample spans about 47,000 clones, 91% being singletons. These TCRs' antigens remain unknown. This nonspecific control used anti-CD3/anti-CD28 bead stimulation of CD4+ T cells. CD4+ T cells upregulating both CD40 ligand and CD69 were sorted as responding cells. This specimen consisted of CD4+ T cells sorted from PBMCs after roughly 20-hour stimulation, obtained from a patient who received antiretroviral therapy. The source is an adult man with HIV who was CMV-seropositive.

The chain recombines TRBV24-1 with TRBJ2-6; D remains unclear. Germline V gives CDR1 KGHDR, CDR2 SFDVKD. Trimming cost V 7 bases and J 2 bases, with 5 bases left between them. The CDR3 is 13 residues long. In DNA, the CDR3 is TGTGCCACCAGCCCAGCTGGGGCCAACGTCCTGACTTTC. Translation: CATSPAGANVLTF.

The rearrangement uses TRBV2 and TRBJ1-1; D might be TRBD1 (6 bases). This CDR3 comprises 19 residues. Trimming cost V 0 bases and J 2 bases, with 22 bases left between them. Germline CDR1 reads SNHLY; CDR2 reads FYNNEI. The CDR3 sequence is CASSEALPRDNVANTEAFF. CDR3 DNA sequence: TGTGCCAGCAGTGAAGCGCTTCCGAGGGACAATGTGGCCAACACTGAAGCTTTCTTT.

CDR3 sequence: CASSQEEDRSNYGYTF. The CDR3 region has the DNA TGTGCCAGCAGCCAAGAGGAAGACAGGTCTAACTATGGCTACACCTTC. The V call is TRBV3-1 (or the pseudogene TRBV3-2), the J call TRBJ1-2; D is perhaps TRBD1 (6 bases). The CDR3 runs 16 residues. V dropped 0 bases and J dropped 0 bases, with 11 bases sitting between them. Germline loops: CDR1 LGHDT, CDR2 YNNKEL (reference sequence).

The J gene is TRBJ2-1, the V gene TRBV10-2; either TRBD1 or TRBD2 may fit D (6 bases each). CDR3 length equals 16 residues. Germline CDR1 is WSHSY and CDR2 is SAAADI. V lost 1 base and J lost 2, with 12 bases in between. CDR3 sequence reads: CASSEFGGLTYNEQFF. In DNA, the CDR3 is TGCGCCAGCAGTGAGTTCGGGGGCCTCACCTACAATGAGCAGTTCTTC.

V and J are TRBV9 and TRBJ2-7; perhaps TRBD1 as D (5 bases). CDR3 length: 15 residues. From germline, CDR1 is SGDLS and CDR2 YYNGEE. The germline V and J ends were trimmed by 0 bases and 2 bases, with 12 bases remaining between them. The DNA for the CDR3 is TGTGCCAGCAGCGTAGGGCAGGGCCAGCCCTACGAGCAGTACTTC. Translation: CASSVGQGQPYEQYF.

The chain recombines TRBV29-1 with TRBJ2-1, with 10 bases lining up with TRBD2. CDR1 SQVTM and CDR2 ANQGSEA come from the germline V gene. The CDR3 is 15 amino acids. Trimming at V came to 6 bases and at J to 4 bases, leaving 9 bases not matched to a gene. CDR3 in DNA: TGCAGCGTCGCAAGTCTAGCGGGGGCATACAATGAGCAGTTCTTC. It translates to CSVASLAGAYNEQFF.

This clone occurred once. The V gene is TRBV5-4, the J gene TRBJ2-3, with D hard to call. CDR1 and CDR2 from the germline V gene are SGHNT and YYREEE (reference sequence). The CDR3 covers 13 residues. V was clipped by 10 bases and J by 4 bases, with 16 bases between them. The CDR3 DNA is TGTGCCCCCTCAGCCGCCCGGGCAGATACGCAGTATTTT. The encoded protein is CAPSAARADTQYF.

The DNA for the CDR3 is TGTGCCAGCAGCTTAGGGCTAGCGGGGGTCGGGTACGAGCAGTACTTC. As protein: CASSLGLAGVGYEQYF. The V and J genes are TRBV7-2 and TRBJ2-7, with 10 bases lining up with TRBD2. The V segment lost 1 base and the J segment 4 bases; nucleotides outside the gene matches: 7. This CDR3 has 16 residues. Germline CDR1 is SGHTA and CDR2 is FQGNSA.